This T cell receptor (beta chain) is drawn from a study of T cell changes during pregnancy in multiple sclerosis. V lost 5 bases and J 5 bases, leaving 15 bases between the germline ends. The CDR3 has 14 amino acids. From germline, CDR1 is LNHDA and CDR2 SQIVND (reference sequence). The method was immunoSEQ multiplex PCR; TCRdb's version includes in-frame clones alone and lacks a portion of them. Here the sample spans tens of thousands of clones, 80% to 95% being singletons. This sequence was found in a female donor with multiple sclerosis, enrolled in a pregnancy study. The sequences come from CD4+ T cells from peripheral blood mononuclear cells, collected in the second trimester of pregnancy. J is TRBJ1-1 and V is TRBV19, with D possibly TRBD1 on 5 matching bases. The CDR3 protein is CASSSPGMRTEAFF. The CDR3 DNA is TGTGCCAGTAGTTCACCAGGGATGAGGACTGAAGCTTTCTTT.